What follows are 27 T cell receptor beta chains derived from one specimen sequenced in a study of beta chain features in type 1 diabetes. Their antigens are not known. Expressed TCRB transcripts were sequenced after all isolated RNA was converted to cDNA. The data were produced by immunoSEQ multiplex PCR, yet TCRdb's version contains in-frame clones alone and is incomplete. The sample lists a few hundred thousand clones; approximately 16% were seen once. Overall study results and limits: Shortening of TCRB CDR3s, moderate but significant, appeared in all four CD4+ subsets of Type 1 diabetes patients.

The source material was naive CD4+ T cells from blood. The receptor source for this set is a man aged 25 to 45 with type 1 diabetes.

The rearrangement joins TRBV13 to TRBJ2-1; D gene uncertain. The CDR3 length is 14 residues. The V gene's germline CDR1 is PRHDT and CDR2 FYEKMQ (reference sequence). V lost 5 bases and J lost 4, with 12 bases in between. In DNA, the CDR3 is TGTGCCAGCAGCCGCCTAACAGAATACAATGAGCAGTTCTTC. It is translated as CASSRLTEYNEQFF.

This rearrangement joins TRBV9 to TRBJ2-3; TRBD2 agrees at 8 bases. CDR3 length: 14 residues. The germline CDR1 and CDR2 sequences are SGDLS and YYNGEE. Unmatched junction bases numbered 2, after V lost 0 bases and J lost 5 bases. CDR3 loop: CASSVVLAGDTQYF. The DNA for the CDR3 is TGTGCCAGCAGCGTAGTTCTAGCGGGAGATACGCAGTATTTT. Variable domain in full (rest from reference TRBV9 and TRBJ2-3): DSGVTQTPKHLITATGQRVTLRCSPRSGDLSVYWYQQSLDQGLQFLIQYYNGEERAKGNILERFSAQQFPDLHSELNLSSLELGDSALYFCASSVVLAGDTQYFGPGTRLTVL.

This clone was seen only a few times. The V and J genes are TRBV13 and TRBJ2-1, with 10 bases matching TRBD2. V dropped 3 bases and J dropped 8; count of bases not matched to a gene: 4. Germline CDR1 reads PRHDT; CDR2 reads FYEKMQ (reference sequence). This CDR3 is 14 amino acids long. CDR3 sequence (DNA): TGTGCCAGCAGCTTTGCTAGCGGGAGTGATGAGCAGTTCTTC. Protein product: CASSFASGSDEQFF.

The V gene is TRBV4-1, the J gene TRBJ2-7; 9 bases fit TRBD2. Germline values: CDR1 MGHRA, CDR2 YSYEKL. The CDR3 is made up of 15 amino acids. J gave up 3 bases and V 2 bases, and 5 bases lay outside the gene matches. The DNA of the CDR3 is TGCGCCAGCAGCCAACCGCTAGCGGGGAACTACGAGCAGTACTTC. Amino acids: CASSQPLAGNYEQYF.

This clone was detected only a few times. J is TRBJ2-5 and V is TRBV28; D is unresolved. Trimming stripped 2 bases from V and 5 bases from J, with 9 bases between. The CDR3 is 13 residues long. Per germline, CDR1 MDHEN and CDR2 SYDVKM. CDR3 in amino acids: CASSLSELETQYF. The DNA of the CDR3 is TGTGCCAGCAGTTTAAGTGAACTGGAGACCCAGTACTTC.

This clone was found a few times. The chain recombines TRBV27 with TRBJ2-2, with 7 bases lining up with TRBD2. CDR3 length: 18 amino acids. V was pared by 7 bases and J by 7 bases, with 21 bases of the junction left unmatched. Looked up from germline, CDR1 is MNHEY and CDR2 is SMNVEV (reference sequence). Here the CDR3 DNA reads TGTGCCAGCACCCCTAGGGCTAGCGGACGAACCTCTCACGGGGAGCTGTTTTTT. It specifies CASTPRASGRTSHGELFF.

In this sample, this clone turned up once. The chain links TRBV28 to TRBJ2-5, with 9 nucleotides matching TRBD1. The CDR3 covers 16 residues. Trimming removed 4 bases from V and 6 bases from J; junction bases left unmatched: 12. From germline, CDR1 is MDHEN and CDR2 SYDVKM. For the CDR3, the DNA is TGTGCCAGCAGTTCAACCCCCGGGACAGGGTTACAGACCCAGTACTTC. This translates into CASSSTPGTGLQTQYF.

In its sample, this clone was seen a few times. V is TRBV30 and J is TRBJ2-6; D might be TRBD1 (5 bases). CDR3 length: 17 amino acids. Germline V gives CDR1 GTSNPN, CDR2 SVGIG (reference sequence). V dropped 5 bases and J dropped 2 bases, with 19 bases sitting between them. The CDR3: CAWVGKTGFPGANVLTF. CDR3 in DNA: TGTGCCTGGGTGGGGAAAACAGGCTTTCCTGGGGCCAACGTCCTGACTTTC.

This clone has just a few counts. For the CDR3, the DNA is TGTGCCAGCAGTGTTGAGGTAATCGGGACCCAGTACTTC. It codes for CASSVEVIGTQYF. The chain combines TRBV25-1 with TRBJ2-5; D is unclear. Germline CDR1 MGHDK, CDR2 SYGVNS. The CDR3 extends over 13 amino acids. The V gene lost 4 bases and the J gene lost 7 bases, with 13 bases spanning the gap.

This clone appeared a few times. The V gene is TRBV30, the J gene TRBJ2-1; a weak D match, TRBD2 (5 bases). V lost 1 base, J lost 3 bases, and 10 bases lay in between. Germline CDR1 is GTSNPN and CDR2 is SVGIG (reference sequence). The CDR3 loop spans 14 amino acids. In DNA form, the CDR3 reads TGTGCCTGGAGTGCTGGACTGGGCTACAATGAGCAGTTCTTC. This sequence encodes CAWSAGLGYNEQFF.

Only a few counts were recorded for this clone. V usage is TRBV7-2 and J usage is TRBJ2-5; 11 bases align to TRBD2. This CDR3 spans 15 amino acids. Germline V gene sequence: CDR1 SGHTA, CDR2 FQGNSA. With 6 bases clipped from V and 7 bases from J, the junction kept 10 bases outside the gene matches. The CDR3 spells CASRSGTSGPGTQYF. CDR3 coding DNA: TGTGCCAGCAGGTCCGGGACTAGCGGTCCGGGGACCCAGTACTTC.

The count of this clone is one. V gene TRBV7-9 combines with J gene TRBJ2-2; D gene unclear. The CDR3 length is 12 residues. V lost 7 bases to trimming and J lost 4 bases, with 7 bases between them. Germline V gene sequence: CDR1 SEHNR, CDR2 FQNEAQ (reference sequence). CDR3 amino acids: CASKAGTGELFF. CDR3 DNA sequence: TGTGCCAGCAAAGCTGGCACCGGGGAGCTGTTTTTT.

This clone appeared a few times. The genes are TRBV7-9 and TRBJ2-5, with D perhaps given as TRBD1 or TRBD2 (5 bases each). V dropped 5 bases and J dropped 1 base, with 8 bases sitting between them. This CDR3 spans 13 amino acids. Per germline, CDR1 SEHNR and CDR2 FQNEAQ (reference sequence). The CDR3 here is CASSRGTQETQYF. In DNA form, the CDR3 reads TGTGCCAGCAGCCGTGGGACCCAAGAGACCCAGTACTTC.

This clone was picked up a small number of times. The chain carries TRBV15 and TRBJ2-5, with 7 bases aligning to TRBD1. The CDR3 consists of 14 residues. Germline CDR1 LNHNV, CDR2 YYDKDF (reference sequence). The J segment lost 4 bases and the V segment lost 0 bases, leaving 2 bases of the junction unmatched. CDR3 in amino acids: CATSRDRGSETQYF. The CDR3 region has the DNA TGTGCCACCAGCAGAGACAGGGGGTCAGAGACCCAGTACTTC.

This chain links TRBV5-1 with TRBJ2-1; 8 positions agree with TRBD2. With 7 bases clipped from V and 4 bases from J, the junction kept 7 bases outside the gene matches. Germline-derived CDR1 and CDR2 are SGHRS and YFSETQ. This CDR3 has 14 residues. CDR3 protein: CASGPGLGYNEQFF. CDR3 bases: TGCGCCAGCGGCCCGGGACTAGGGTACAATGAGCAGTTCTTC.

This clone occurred a few times. This chain links TRBV28 with TRBJ1-2; possible D gene TRBD1, 5 bases. Germline V gives CDR1 MDHEN, CDR2 SYDVKM. CDR3 length: 13 amino acids. Trimming pared 6 bases from V and 8 bases from J, leaving 16 bases between. CDR3 DNA sequence: TGTGCCAGCAGCAAAGAGAGGGGCCTGGGCTACACCTTC. Its translation is CASSKERGLGYTF.

This clone was counted between two and nine times. The rearrangement links TRBV27 to TRBJ2-3; tentatively, D is TRBD1 (5 bases). The V end was cut by 4 bases, the J end by 2 bases, with 10 bases between. The CDR3 runs to 14 residues. CDR1 MNHEY and CDR2 SMNVEV come from the germline V gene (reference sequence). CDR3 protein: CASSWGTTTDTQYF. The CDR3 bases are TGTGCCAGCAGTTGGGGCACGACCACAGATACGCAGTATTTT.

The chain employs TRBV5-1 and TRBJ2-3; 8 bases are a match to TRBD2. Looked up from germline, CDR1 is SGHRS and CDR2 is YFSETQ. Trimming took 7 bases from V and 6 from J; bases not matched to a gene: 10. The CDR3 runs 14 residues. The CDR3 reads CASGTSQLGDTQYF. The CDR3 nucleotides are TGCGCCAGCGGGACTAGTCAACTAGGGGATACGCAGTATTTT. The variable domain in full, with the rest retrieved from reference TRBV5-1 and TRBJ2-3, is KAGVTQTPRYLIKTRGQQVTLSCSPISGHRSVSWYQQTPGQGLQFLFEYFSETQRNKGNFPGRFSGRQFSNSRSEMNVSTLELGDSALYLCASGTSQLGDTQYFGPGTRLTVL.

This chain joins TRBV28 and TRBJ1-1; no reliable D call. From germline, CDR1 is MDHEN and CDR2 SYDVKM. This CDR3 is 13 amino acids long. V shed 6 bases and J shed 5 bases, with 13 bases lying between them. In nucleotides, the CDR3 is TGTGCCAGCAGCCATGGAGGTCGAACTGAAGCTTTCTTT. Translated, it gives CASSHGGRTEAFF.

This clone came up a few times. This chain uses TRBV30 with TRBJ2-3, with a tentative D call TRBD2 (6 bases). Germline V gene lookup returns CDR1 GTSNPN and CDR2 SVGIG (reference sequence). V lost 6 bases and J lost 8, with 12 bases in between. This CDR3 contains 11 residues. The CDR3 sequence is CACPLAGTQYF. The CDR3 nucleotides read TGTGCCTGTCCACTAGCAGGTACGCAGTATTTT.

The rearrangement uses TRBV2 and TRBJ2-1; 11 bases fit TRBD2. The germline V gene has CDR1 SNHLY and CDR2 FYNNEI. The ends lost 3 bases at V and 3 bases at J; junction bases unmatched: 10. This CDR3 comprises 18 residues. Here the CDR3 DNA reads TGTGCCAGCAGTGATAGCTTGGGACTAGCGGAACTCTACAATGAGCAGTTCTTC. Translation gives CASSDSLGLAELYNEQFF.

V is TRBV7-2 and J is TRBJ2-1; perhaps TRBD2 as D (6 bases). The CDR3 spans 15 residues. Trimming left V 5 bases short and J 0 bases short, with 11 bases between. CDR1 and CDR2 (germline): SGHTA, FQGNSA. CDR3 DNA: TGTGCCAGCAGCGCCTTGGGGGGCTCCTACAATGAGCAGTTCTTC. This sequence encodes CASSALGGSYNEQFF.

This clone has only a few counts. This chain uses TRBV10-3 with TRBJ2-3; 11 bases match TRBD2. The CDR3 contains 15 residues. The J segment lost 1 base and the V segment lost 11 bases, leaving 8 bases of the junction unmatched. The germline V gene encodes CDR1 ENHRY and CDR2 SYGVKD. Written as DNA, the CDR3 is TGTGCCGCCTCCGGGACTAGCGGACGCACAGATACGCAGTATTTT. Amino acid sequence: CAASGTSGRTDTQYF.

This clone was seen a few times. The chain joins TRBV27 to TRBJ2-5; D perhaps matches TRBD2 (5 bases). This CDR3 contains 13 residues. Germline V CDR1 and CDR2: MNHEY, SMNVEV (reference sequence). Trimming stripped 4 bases from V and 6 bases from J, with 12 bases between. Written as DNA, the CDR3 is TGTGCCAGCAGTTCGGTAGCGATACAGACCCAGTACTTC. It translates to CASSSVAIQTQYF.

This clone has more than one count but fewer than ten. The CDR3 reads CSVEGGLRTEAFF. For the CDR3, the DNA is TGCAGCGTTGAAGGGGGCCTAAGGACTGAAGCTTTCTTT. The V call is TRBV29-1, the J call TRBJ1-1; D perhaps matches TRBD1 (5 bases). The germline V gene has CDR1 SQVTM and CDR2 ANQGSEA. Trimming removed 1 base at V and 5 bases at J, with 11 bases between. The CDR3 has 13 residues.

The rearrangement joins TRBV14 to TRBJ2-7, with 10 bases identical to TRBD2. V was pared by 5 bases and J by 5 bases, with 6 bases of the junction left unmatched. Per germline, CDR1 SGHDN and CDR2 FVKESK. CDR3 length equals 14 residues. CDR3: CASSVLAGEDEQYF. CDR3 coding DNA: TGTGCCAGCAGCGTCCTAGCGGGAGAGGACGAGCAGTACTTC. The full variable domain, in which reference TRBV14 and TRBJ2-7 provide the parts outside the CDR3, is EAGVTQFPSHSVIEKGQTVTLRCDPISGHDNLYWYRRVMGKEIKFLLHFVKESKQDESGMPNNRFLAERTGGTYSTLKVQPAELEDSGVYFCASSVLAGEDEQYFGPGTRLTVT.

The rearrangement joins TRBV29-1 to TRBJ2-1; tentative D call: TRBD1 (5 bases). In germline, CDR1 is SQVTM, CDR2 ANQGSEA. V was shortened by 7 bases and J by 5 bases, with 9 bases between the two germline ends. This CDR3 contains 11 residues. DNA of the CDR3: TGCAGCGGAGACAGAAACAATGAGCAGTTCTTC. Protein sequence: CSGDRNNEQFF.